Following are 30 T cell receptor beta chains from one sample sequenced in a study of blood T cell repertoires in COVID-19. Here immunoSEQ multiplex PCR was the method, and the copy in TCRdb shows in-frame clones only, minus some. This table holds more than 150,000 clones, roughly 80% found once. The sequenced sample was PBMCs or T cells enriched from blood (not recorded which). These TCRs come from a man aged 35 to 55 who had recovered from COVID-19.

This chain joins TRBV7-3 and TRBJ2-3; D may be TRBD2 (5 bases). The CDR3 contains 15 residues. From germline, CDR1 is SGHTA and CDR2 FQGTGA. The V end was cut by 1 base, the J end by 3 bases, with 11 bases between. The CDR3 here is CASSLRWERTDTQYF. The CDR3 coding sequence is TGTGCCAGCAGCTTAAGATGGGAGCGGACAGATACGCAGTATTTT.

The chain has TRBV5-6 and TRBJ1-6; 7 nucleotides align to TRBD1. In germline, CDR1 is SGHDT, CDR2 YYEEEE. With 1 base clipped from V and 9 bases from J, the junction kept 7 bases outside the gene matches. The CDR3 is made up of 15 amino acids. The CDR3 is CASSLRGHGPSPLHF. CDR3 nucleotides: TGTGCCAGCAGCTTGAGGGGGCACGGGCCTTCACCCCTCCACTTT.

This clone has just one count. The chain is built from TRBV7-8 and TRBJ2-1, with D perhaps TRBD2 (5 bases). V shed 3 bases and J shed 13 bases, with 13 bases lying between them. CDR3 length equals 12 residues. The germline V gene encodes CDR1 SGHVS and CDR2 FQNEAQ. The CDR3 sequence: CASSFMVSSQFF. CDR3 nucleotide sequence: TGTGCCAGCAGCTTTATGGTGTCTAGCCAGTTCTTC.

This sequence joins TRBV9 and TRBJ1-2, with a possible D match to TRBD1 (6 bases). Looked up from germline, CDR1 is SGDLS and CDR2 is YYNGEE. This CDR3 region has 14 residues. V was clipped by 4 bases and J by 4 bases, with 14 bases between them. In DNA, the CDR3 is TGTGCCAGCAGCCCCCGCCCAGGGGCCTATGGCTACACCTTC. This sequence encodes CASSPRPGAYGYTF.

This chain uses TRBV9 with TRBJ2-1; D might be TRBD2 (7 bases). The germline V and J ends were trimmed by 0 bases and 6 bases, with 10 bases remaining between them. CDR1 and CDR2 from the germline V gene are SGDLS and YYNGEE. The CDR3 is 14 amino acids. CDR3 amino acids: CASSVGGGANEQFF. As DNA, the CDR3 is TGTGCCAGCAGCGTAGGTGGGGGGGCCAATGAGCAGTTCTTC.

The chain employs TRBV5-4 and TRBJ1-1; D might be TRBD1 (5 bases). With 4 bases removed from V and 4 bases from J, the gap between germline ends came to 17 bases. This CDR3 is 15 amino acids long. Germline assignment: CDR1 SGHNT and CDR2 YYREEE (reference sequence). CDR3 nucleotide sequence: TGTGCCAGCAGCCTCCCGAATCGGGGGAGCACTGAAGCTTTCTTT. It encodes CASSLPNRGSTEAFF. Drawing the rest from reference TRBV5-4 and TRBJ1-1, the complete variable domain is ETGVTQSPTHLIKTRGQQVTLRCSSQSGHNTVSWYQQALGQGPQFIFQYYREEENGRGNFPPRFSGLQFPNYSSELNVNALELDDSALYLCASSLPNRGSTEAFFGQGTRLTVV.

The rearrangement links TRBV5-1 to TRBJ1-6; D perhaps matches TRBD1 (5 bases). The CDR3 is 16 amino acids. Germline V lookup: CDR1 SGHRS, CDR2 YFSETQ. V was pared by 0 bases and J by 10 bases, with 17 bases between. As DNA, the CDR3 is TGCGCCAGCAGCTTGGGGGCCAGGGTTAGGGTCTCACCCCTCCACTTT. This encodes CASSLGARVRVSPLHF. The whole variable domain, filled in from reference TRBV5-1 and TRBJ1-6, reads KAGVTQTPRYLIKTRGQQVTLSCSPISGHRSVSWYQQTPGQGLQFLFEYFSETQRNKGNFPGRFSGRQFSNSRSEMNVSTLELGDSALYLCASSLGARVRVSPLHFGNGTRLTVT.

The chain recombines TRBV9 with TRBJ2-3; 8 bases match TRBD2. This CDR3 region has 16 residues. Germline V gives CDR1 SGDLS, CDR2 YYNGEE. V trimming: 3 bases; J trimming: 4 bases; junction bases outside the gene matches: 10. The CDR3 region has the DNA TGTGCCAGCAGCGACCCACTAGCGGATCAATCAGATACGCAGTATTTT. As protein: CASSDPLADQSDTQYF.

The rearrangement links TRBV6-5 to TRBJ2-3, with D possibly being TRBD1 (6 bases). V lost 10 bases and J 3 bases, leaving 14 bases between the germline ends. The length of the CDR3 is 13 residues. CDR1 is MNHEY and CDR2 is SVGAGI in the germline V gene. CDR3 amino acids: CATYRDGTDTQYF. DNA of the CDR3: TGTGCCACTTACAGGGATGGGACAGATACGCAGTATTTT.

CDR3 amino acids: CASSQAVLGRTYGYTF. CDR3 sequence (DNA): TGTGCCAGCAGCCAAGCGGTGCTAGGGAGAACCTATGGCTACACCTTC. This chain links TRBV14 with TRBJ1-2; D gene ambiguous. Germline-derived CDR1 and CDR2 are SGHDN and FVKESK. V gave up 1 base and J gave up 4 bases, with 16 bases separating them. This CDR3 contains 16 residues. The entire variable domain, with the rest obtained from reference TRBV14 and TRBJ1-2, is as follows: EAGVTQFPSHSVIEKGQTVTLRCDPISGHDNLYWYRRVMGKEIKFLLHFVKESKQDESGMPNNRFLAERTGGTYSTLKVQPAELEDSGVYFCASSQAVLGRTYGYTFGSGTRLTVV.

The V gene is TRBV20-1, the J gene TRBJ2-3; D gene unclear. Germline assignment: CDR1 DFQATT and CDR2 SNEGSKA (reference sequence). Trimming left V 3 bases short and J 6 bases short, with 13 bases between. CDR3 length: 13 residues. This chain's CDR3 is CSASSAPGDTQYF. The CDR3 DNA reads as TGCAGTGCTAGTAGTGCGCCCGGGGATACGCAGTATTTT.

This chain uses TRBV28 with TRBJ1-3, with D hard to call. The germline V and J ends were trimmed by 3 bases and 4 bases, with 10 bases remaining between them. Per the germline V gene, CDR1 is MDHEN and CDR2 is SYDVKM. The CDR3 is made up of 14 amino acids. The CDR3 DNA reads TGTGCCAGCAGTTTGATGGCCGGGGGAAACACCATATATTTT. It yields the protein CASSLMAGGNTIYF.

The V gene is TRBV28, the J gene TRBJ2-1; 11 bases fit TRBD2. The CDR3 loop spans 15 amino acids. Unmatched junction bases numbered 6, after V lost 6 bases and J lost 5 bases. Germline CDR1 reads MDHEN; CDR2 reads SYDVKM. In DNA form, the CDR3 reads TGTGCCAGCAGATCTACGGGACTAGCGGACAATGAGCAGTTCTTC. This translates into CASRSTGLADNEQFF.

CDR3 in DNA: TGTGCCAGCAGTTCGCTAGCGGGACGATACAATGAGCAGTTCTTC. Amino acid sequence: CASSSLAGRYNEQFF. The chain carries TRBV28 and TRBJ2-1; TRBD2 matches at 9 bases. V lost 4 bases to trimming and J lost 4 bases; unmatched junction nucleotides: 5. The CDR3 runs 15 residues. CDR1 and CDR2 (germline): MDHEN, SYDVKM.

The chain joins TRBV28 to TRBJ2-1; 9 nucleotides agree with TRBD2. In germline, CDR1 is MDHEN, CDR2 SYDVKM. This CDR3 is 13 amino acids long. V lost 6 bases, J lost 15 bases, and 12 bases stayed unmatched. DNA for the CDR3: TGTGCCAGCAGCCGAAATAGCGGGAGACGGCCGTTCTTC. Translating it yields CASSRNSGRRPFF.

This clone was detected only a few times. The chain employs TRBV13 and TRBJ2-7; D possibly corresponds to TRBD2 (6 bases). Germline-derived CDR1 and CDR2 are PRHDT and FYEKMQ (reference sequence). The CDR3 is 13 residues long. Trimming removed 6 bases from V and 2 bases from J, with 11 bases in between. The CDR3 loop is CASSVGGAYEQYF. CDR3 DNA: TGTGCCAGCAGTGTTGGAGGGGCCTACGAGCAGTACTTC.

The CDR3 here is CASSPRTSGIPDTQYF. CDR3 nucleotide sequence: TGTGCCAGCAGCCCACGGACTAGCGGGATTCCAGATACGCAGTATTTT. This sequence joins TRBV7-3 and TRBJ2-3; TRBD2 agrees at 12 bases. Trimming at V came to 5 bases and at J to 4 bases, leaving 7 bases not matched to a gene. This CDR3 region has 16 residues. CDR1 SGHTA and CDR2 FQGTGA come from the germline V gene. Full variable domain (missing parts from reference TRBV7-3 and TRBJ2-3): GAGVSQTPSNKVTEKGKYVELRCDPISGHTALYWYRQSLGQGPEFLIYFQGTGAADDSGLPNDRFFAVRPEGSVSTLKIQRTERGDSAVYLCASSPRTSGIPDTQYFGPGTRLTVL.

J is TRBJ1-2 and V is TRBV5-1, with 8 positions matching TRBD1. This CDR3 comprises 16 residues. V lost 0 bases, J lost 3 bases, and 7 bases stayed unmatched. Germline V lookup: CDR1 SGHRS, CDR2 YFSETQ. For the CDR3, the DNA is TGCGCCAGCAGCTTGGTAGCCAGGGGGCTCGACTATGGCTACACCTTC. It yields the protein CASSLVARGLDYGYTF.

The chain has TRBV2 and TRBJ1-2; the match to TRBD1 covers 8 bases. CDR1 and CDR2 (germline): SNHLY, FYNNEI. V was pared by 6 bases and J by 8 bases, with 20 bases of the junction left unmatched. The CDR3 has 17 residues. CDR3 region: CASRSLTGTGIFYGYTF. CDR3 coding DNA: TGTGCCAGCAGGTCACTTACCGGGACAGGTATCTTTTACGGCTACACCTTC.

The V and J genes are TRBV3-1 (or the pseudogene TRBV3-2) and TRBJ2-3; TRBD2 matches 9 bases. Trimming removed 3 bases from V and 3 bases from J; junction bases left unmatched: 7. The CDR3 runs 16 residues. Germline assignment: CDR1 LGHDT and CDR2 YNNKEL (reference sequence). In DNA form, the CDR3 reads TGTGCCAGCAGCCATCCAGGCGGGAGGGCGACAGATACGCAGTATTTT. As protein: CASSHPGGRATDTQYF.

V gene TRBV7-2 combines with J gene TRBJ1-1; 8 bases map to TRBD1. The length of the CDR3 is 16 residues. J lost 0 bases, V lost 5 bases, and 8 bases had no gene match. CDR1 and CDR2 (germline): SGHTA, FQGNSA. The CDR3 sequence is CASSPQPTGVNTEAFF. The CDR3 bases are TGTGCCAGCAGCCCTCAGCCGACAGGGGTGAACACTGAAGCTTTCTTT. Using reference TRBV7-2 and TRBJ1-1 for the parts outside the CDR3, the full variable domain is GAGVSQSPSNKVTEKGKDVELRCDPISGHTALYWYRQSLGQGLEFLIYFQGNSAPDKSGLPSDRFSAERTGGSVSTLTIQRTQQEDSAVYLCASSPQPTGVNTEAFFGQGTRLTVV.

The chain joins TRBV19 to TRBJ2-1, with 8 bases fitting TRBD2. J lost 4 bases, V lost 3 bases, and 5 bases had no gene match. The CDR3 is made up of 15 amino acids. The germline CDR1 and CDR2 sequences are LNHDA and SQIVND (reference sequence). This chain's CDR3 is CASSIVAGPYNEQFF. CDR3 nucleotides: TGTGCCAGTAGTATCGTAGCGGGACCTTACAATGAGCAGTTCTTC.

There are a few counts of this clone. As DNA, the CDR3 is TGTGCCAGCAGCCAAGTTTCCGTTTTACCGGGACTAGCGGAAACTAGCACAGATACGCAGTATTTT. Translated, it gives CASSQVSVLPGLAETSTDTQYF. The genes are TRBV3-1 (or the pseudogene TRBV3-2) and TRBJ2-3, with 11 bases matching TRBD2. The germline V gene has CDR1 LGHDT and CDR2 YNNKEL (reference sequence). This CDR3 is 22 amino acids long. With 1 base clipped from V and 0 bases from J, the junction kept 18 bases outside the gene matches.

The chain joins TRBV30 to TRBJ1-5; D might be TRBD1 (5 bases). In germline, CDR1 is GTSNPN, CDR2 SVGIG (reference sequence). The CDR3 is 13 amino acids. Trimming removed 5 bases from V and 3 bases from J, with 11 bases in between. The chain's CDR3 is CAWADRNNQPQHF. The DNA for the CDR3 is TGTGCCTGGGCCGACAGAAACAATCAGCCCCAGCATTTT. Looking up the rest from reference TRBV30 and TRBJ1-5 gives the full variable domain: SQTIHQWPATLVQPVGSPLSLECTVEGTSNPNLYWYRQAAGRGLQLLFYSVGIGQISSEVPQNLSASRPQDRQFILSSKKLLLSDSGFYLCAWADRNNQPQHFGDGTRLSIL.

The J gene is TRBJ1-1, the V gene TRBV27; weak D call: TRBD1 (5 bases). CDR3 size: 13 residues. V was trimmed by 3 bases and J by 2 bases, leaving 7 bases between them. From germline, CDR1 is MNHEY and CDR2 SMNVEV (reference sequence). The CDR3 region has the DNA TGTGCCAGCAGTTTCCAGGGAAACACTGAAGCTTTCTTT. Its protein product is CASSFQGNTEAFF.

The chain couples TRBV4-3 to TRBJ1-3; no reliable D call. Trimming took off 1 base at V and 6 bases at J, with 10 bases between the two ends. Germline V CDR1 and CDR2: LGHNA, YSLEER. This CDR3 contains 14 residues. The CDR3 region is CASSQAIGENTIYF. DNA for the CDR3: TGCGCCAGCAGCCAAGCAATAGGAGAAAACACCATATATTTT.

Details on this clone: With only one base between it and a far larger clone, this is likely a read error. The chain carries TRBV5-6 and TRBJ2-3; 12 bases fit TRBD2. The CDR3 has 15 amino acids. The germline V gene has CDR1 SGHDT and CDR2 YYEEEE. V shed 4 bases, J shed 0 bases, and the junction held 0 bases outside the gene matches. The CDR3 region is CASSGTSGSTDTQYF. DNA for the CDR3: TGTGCCAGCAGCGGGACTAGCGGGAGCACAGATACGCAGTATTTT.

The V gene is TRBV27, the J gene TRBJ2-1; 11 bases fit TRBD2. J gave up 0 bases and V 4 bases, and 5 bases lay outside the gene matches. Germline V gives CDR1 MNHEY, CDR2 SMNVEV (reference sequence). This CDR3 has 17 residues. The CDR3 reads CASSSGTSGSSYNEQFF. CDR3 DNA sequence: TGTGCCAGCAGTTCAGGGACTAGCGGAAGCTCCTACAATGAGCAGTTCTTC.

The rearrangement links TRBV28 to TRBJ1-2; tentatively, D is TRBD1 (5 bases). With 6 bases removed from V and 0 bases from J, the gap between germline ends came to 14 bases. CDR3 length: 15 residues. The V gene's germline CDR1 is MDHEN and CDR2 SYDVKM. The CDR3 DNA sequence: TGTGCCAGCAGGGAAGGGGTCTCTCCTAACTATGGCTACACCTTC. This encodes CASREGVSPNYGYTF.

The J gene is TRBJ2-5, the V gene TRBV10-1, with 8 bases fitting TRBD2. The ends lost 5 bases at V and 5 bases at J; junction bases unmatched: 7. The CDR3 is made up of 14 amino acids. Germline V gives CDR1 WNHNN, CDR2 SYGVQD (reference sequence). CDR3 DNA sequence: TGCGCCAGCAGTTATGTACTAGCGGTGGAGACCCAGTACTTC. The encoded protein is CASSYVLAVETQYF.